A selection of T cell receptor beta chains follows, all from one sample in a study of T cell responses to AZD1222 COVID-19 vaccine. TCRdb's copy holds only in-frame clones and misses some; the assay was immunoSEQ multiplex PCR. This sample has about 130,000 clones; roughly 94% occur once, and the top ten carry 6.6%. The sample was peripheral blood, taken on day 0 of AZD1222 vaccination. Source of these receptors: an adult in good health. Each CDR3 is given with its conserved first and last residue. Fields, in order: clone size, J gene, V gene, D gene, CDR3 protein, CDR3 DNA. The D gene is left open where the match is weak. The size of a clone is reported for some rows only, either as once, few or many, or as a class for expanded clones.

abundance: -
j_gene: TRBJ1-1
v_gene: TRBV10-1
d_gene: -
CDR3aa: CASSPGGNTEAFF
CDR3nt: TGCGCCAGCAGCCCCGGAGGGAACACTGAAGCTTTCTTT

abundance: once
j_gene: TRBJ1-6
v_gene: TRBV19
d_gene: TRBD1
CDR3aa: CASSVGTANSPLHF
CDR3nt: TGTGCCAGTAGTGTCGGGACAGCGAATTCACCCCTCCACTTT

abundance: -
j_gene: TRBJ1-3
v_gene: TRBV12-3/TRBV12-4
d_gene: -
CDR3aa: CASRGGGNTIYF
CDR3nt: TGTGCCAGCAGGGGCGGTGGAAACACCATATATTTT

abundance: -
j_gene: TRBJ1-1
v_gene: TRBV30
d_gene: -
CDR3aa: CAWSAGARKVEAFF
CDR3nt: TGTGCCTGGAGTGCGGGGGCCCGAAAGGTTGAAGCTTTCTTT

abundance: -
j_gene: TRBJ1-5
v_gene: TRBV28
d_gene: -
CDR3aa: CASSLGERQPQHF
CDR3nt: TGTGCCAGCAGTTTAGGAGAGCGGCAGCCCCAGCATTTT

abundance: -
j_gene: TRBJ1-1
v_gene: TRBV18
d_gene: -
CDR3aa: CASSPVTAYNPNTEAFF
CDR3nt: TGTGCCAGCTCACCGGTGACAGCATACAACCCGAACACTGAAGCTTTCTTT

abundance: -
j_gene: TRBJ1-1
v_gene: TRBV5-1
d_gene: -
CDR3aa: CASSFSERTEAFF
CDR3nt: TGCGCCAGCAGCTTTTCTGAGCGAACTGAAGCTTTCTTT

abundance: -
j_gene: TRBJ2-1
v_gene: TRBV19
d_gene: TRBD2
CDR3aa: CASRLAGAYNEQFF
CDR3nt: TGTGCCAGTCGCCTAGCGGGAGCTTACAATGAGCAGTTCTTC

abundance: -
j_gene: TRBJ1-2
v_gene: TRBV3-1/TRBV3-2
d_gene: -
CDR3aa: CASSQVGGYTF
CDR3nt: TGTGCCAGCAGCCAAGTGGGCGGCTACACCTTC

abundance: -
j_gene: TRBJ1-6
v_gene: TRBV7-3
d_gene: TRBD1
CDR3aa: CASSRDRGNSPLHF
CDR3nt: TGTGCCAGCAGCCGGGACAGGGGTAATTCACCCCTCCACTTT

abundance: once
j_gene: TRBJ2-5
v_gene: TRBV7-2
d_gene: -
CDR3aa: CASSSTLDVWETQYF
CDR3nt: TGTGCCAGCAGCTCCACCTTGGACGTTTGGGAGACCCAGTACTTC

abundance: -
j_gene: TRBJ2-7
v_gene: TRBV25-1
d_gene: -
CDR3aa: CASSDPLTYEQYF
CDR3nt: TGTGCCAGCAGTGATCCATTAACCTACGAGCAGTACTTC

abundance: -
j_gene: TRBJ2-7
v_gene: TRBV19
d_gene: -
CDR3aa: CASSIAARDEQYF
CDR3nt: TGTGCCAGTAGTATAGCGGCCCGAGACGAGCAGTACTTC

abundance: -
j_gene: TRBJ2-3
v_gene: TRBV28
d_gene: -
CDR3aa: CASRLAATDTQYF
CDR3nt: TGTGCCAGTCGCTTAGCGGCCACAGATACGCAGTATTTT

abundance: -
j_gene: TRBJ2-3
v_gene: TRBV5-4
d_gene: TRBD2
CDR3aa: CASSLGLAGGLDTQYF
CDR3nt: TGTGCCAGCAGCTTGGGACTAGCGGGCGGCCTGGATACGCAGTATTTT

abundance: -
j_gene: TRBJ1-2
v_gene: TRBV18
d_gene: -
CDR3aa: CASSPIEGSHYGYTF
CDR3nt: TGTGCCAGCTCACCCATAGAGGGGAGTCACTATGGCTACACCTTC

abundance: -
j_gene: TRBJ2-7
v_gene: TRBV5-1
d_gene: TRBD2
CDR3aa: CASSLGPSGSSYEQYF
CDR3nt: TGCGCCAGCAGCTTGGGTCCTAGCGGGAGCTCCTACGAGCAGTACTTC

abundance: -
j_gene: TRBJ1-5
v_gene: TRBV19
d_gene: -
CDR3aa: CASCSDRRSNQPQHF
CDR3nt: TGTGCCAGTTGCTCCGACAGGCGCAGCAATCAGCCCCAGCATTTT

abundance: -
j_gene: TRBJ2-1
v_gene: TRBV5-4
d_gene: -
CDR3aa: CASSLTDSYEQFF
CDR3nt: TGTGCCAGCAGCTTGACGGACAGCTATGAGCAGTTCTTC

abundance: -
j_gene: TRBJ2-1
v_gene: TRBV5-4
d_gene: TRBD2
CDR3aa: CASSLTRTSGYNEQFF
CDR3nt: TGTGCCAGCAGCTTGACTCGGACTAGCGGGTACAATGAGCAGTTCTTC

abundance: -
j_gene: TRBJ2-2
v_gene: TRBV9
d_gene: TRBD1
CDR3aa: CASSVAAHGQGEAGELFF
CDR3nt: TGTGCCAGCAGCGTAGCAGCCCATGGACAGGGGGAAGCTGGGGAGCTGTTTTTT

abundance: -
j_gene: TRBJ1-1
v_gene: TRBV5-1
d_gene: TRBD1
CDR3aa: CASSPTPTGGTEAFF
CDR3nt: TGCGCCAGCAGCCCGACCCCGACAGGGGGGACTGAAGCTTTCTTT

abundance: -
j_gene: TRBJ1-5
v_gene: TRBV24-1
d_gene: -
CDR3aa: CATSDSGQPQHF
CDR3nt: TGTGCCACCAGTGATTCCGGACAGCCCCAGCATTTT

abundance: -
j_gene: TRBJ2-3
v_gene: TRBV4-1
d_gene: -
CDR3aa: CASSHERETYTDTQYF
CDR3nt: TGCGCCAGCAGCCATGAACGGGAGACATACACAGATACGCAGTATTTT

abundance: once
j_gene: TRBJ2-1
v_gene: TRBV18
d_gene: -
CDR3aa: CASSPGQNNEQFF
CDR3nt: TGTGCCAGCTCACCAGGGCAGAACAATGAGCAGTTCTTC

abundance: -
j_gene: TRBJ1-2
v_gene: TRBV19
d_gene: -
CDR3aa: CASSATSAANYGYTF
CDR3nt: TGTGCCAGTAGTGCAACGTCTGCTGCTAACTATGGCTACACCTTC

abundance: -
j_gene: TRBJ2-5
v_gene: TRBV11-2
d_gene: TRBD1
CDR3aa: CASSSRGQASPETQYF
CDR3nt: TGTGCCAGCAGCTCTAGGGGACAGGCCTCACCCGAGACCCAGTACTTC

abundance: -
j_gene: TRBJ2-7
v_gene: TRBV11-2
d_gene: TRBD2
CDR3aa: CASSSLAGPFEQYF
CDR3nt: TGTGCCAGCAGCTCGCTAGCGGGGCCGTTTGAGCAGTACTTC

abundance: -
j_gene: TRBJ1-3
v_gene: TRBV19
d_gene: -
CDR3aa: CASSIPGDSSSGNTIYF
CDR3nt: TGTGCCAGTAGTATCCCTGGTGACAGCTCCTCTGGAAACACCATATATTTT

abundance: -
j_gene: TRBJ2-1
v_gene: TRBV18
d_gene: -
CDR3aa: CASSPNRARGEQFF
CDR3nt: TGTGCCAGCTCACCAAACAGGGCAAGGGGTGAGCAGTTCTTC

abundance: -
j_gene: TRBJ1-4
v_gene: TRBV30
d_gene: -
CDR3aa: CAWSSTGSHEKLFF
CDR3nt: TGTGCCTGGAGTTCAACAGGTTCCCATGAAAAACTGTTTTTT

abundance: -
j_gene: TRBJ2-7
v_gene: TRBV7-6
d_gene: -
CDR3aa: CASSPSRASVYEQYF
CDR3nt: TGTGCCAGCAGCCCCTCCCGGGCCTCTGTTTACGAGCAGTACTTC

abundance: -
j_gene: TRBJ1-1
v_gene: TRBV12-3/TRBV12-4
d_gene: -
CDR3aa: CASSLRPNTEAFF
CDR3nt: TGTGCCAGCAGTTTAAGGCCGAACACTGAAGCTTTCTTT

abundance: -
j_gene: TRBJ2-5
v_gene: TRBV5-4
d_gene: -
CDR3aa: CASSPMAVETQYF
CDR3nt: TGTGCCAGCAGCCCGATGGCAGTGGAGACCCAGTACTTC

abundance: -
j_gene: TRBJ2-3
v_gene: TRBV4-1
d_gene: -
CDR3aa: CASSPGLDTQYF
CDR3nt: TGCGCCAGCAGCCCGGGGCTCGATACGCAGTATTTT

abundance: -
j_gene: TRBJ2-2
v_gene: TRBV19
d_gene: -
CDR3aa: CATSTGYFGVAGELFF
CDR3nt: TGTGCCACCTCTACAGGGTACTTTGGGGTGGCCGGGGAGCTGTTTTTT

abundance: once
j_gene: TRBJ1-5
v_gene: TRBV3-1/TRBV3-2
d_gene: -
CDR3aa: CASSQGGRGQPQHF
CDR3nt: TGTGCCAGCAGCCAAGGTGGTCGTGGTCAGCCCCAGCATTTT

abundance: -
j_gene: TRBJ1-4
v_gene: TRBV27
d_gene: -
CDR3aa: CASGRPGEKLFF
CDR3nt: TGTGCCAGCGGGCGACCCGGTGAAAAACTGTTTTTT

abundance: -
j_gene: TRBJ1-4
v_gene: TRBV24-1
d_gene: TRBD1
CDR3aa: CATSDPGTGGGKLFF
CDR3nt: TGTGCCACCAGTGATCCCGGGACAGGGGGAGGAAAACTGTTTTTT

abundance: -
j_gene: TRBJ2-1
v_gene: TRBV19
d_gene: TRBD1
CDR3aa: CASSIGQGEQFF
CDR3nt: TGTGCCAGTAGTATAGGACAGGGTGAGCAGTTCTTC

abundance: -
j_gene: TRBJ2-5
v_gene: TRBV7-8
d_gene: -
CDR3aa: CASSRTRQETQYF
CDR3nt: TGTGCCAGCAGCAGAACTAGGCAAGAGACCCAGTACTTC

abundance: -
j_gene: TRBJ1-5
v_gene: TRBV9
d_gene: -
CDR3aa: CASSVGAGREGPQHF
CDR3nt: TGTGCCAGCAGCGTAGGGGCAGGGCGGGAAGGGCCCCAGCATTTT

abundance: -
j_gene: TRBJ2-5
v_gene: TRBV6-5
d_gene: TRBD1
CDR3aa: CASRRTGGKETQYF
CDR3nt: TGTGCCAGCAGGAGGACAGGGGGCAAGGAGACCCAGTACTTC

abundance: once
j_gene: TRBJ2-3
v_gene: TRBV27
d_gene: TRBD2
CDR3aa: CASSSSPSGLAADTQYF
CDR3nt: TGTGCCAGCAGTTCCTCGCCGTCGGGACTAGCGGCAGATACGCAGTATTTT

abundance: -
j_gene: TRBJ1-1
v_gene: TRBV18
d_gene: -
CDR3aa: CASSTDRNTEAFF
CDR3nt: TGTGCCAGCTCGACGGACAGGAACACTGAAGCTTTCTTT

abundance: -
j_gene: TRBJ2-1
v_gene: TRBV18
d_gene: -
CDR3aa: CASSPMDRSYNEQFF
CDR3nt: TGTGCCAGCTCACCCATGGACAGATCCTACAATGAGCAGTTCTTC

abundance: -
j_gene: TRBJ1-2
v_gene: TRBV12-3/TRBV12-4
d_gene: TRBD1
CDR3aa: CASRSTGVGGYTF
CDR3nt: TGTGCCAGCAGGTCGACAGGGGTGGGAGGCTACACCTTC

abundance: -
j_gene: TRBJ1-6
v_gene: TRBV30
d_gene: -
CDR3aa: CAWSVTVMHSPLHF
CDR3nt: TGTGCCTGGAGTGTAACGGTTATGCATTCACCCCTCCACTTT

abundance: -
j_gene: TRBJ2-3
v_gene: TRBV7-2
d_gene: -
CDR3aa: CASSTSASADTQYF
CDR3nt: TGTGCCAGCAGCACATCAGCGAGTGCAGATACGCAGTATTTT

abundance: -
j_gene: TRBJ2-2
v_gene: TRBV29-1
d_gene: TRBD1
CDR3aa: CSVGDHRGGELFF
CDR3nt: TGCAGCGTTGGTGACCACAGGGGCGGGGAGCTGTTTTTT

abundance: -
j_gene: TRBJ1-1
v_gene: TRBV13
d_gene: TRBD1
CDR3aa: CASSTDRGGTEAFF
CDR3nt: TGTGCCAGCAGTACCGACAGGGGGGGCACTGAAGCTTTCTTT

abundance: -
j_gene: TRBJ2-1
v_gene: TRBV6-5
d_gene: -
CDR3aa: CASSYSIEYPNEQFF
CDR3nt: TGTGCCAGCAGTTACTCGATTGAGTACCCCAATGAGCAGTTCTTC

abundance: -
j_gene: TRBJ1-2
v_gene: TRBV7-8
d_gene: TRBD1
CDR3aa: CASSTTTGTGYTF
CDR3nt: TGTGCCAGCAGCACCACGACAGGGACTGGCTACACCTTC

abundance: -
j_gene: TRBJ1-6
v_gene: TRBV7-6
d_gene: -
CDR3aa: CASSTGLGSNSPLHF
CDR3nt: TGTGCCAGCAGCACCGGTTTAGGTTCTAATTCACCCCTCCACTTT

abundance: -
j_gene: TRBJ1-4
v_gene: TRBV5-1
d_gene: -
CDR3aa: CASSFLGATNEKLFF
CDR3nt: TGCGCCAGCAGCTTTCTGGGGGCAACTAATGAAAAACTGTTTTTT

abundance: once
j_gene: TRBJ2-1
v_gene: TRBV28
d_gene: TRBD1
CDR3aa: CASIGGGEGYNEQFF
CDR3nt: TGTGCCAGCATAGGGGGCGGAGAGGGCTACAATGAGCAGTTCTTC

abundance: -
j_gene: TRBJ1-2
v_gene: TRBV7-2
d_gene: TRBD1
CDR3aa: CASSLRSGGGNLYGYTF
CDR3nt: TGTGCCAGCAGCTTAAGAAGCGGAGGGGGCAATCTCTATGGCTACACCTTC

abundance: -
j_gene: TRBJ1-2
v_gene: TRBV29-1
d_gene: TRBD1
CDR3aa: CSVEDHRGDDYGYTF
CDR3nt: TGCAGCGTTGAAGACCACAGGGGAGATGACTATGGCTACACCTTC

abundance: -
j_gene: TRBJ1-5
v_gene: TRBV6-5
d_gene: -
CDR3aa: CASSYSREGNQPQHF
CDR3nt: TGTGCCAGCAGTTACTCGAGGGAAGGCAATCAGCCCCAGCATTTT

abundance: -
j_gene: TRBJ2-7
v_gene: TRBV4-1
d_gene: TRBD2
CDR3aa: CASSQDITSGRGYEQYF
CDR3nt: TGCGCCAGCAGCCAAGACATTACTAGCGGGAGGGGGTACGAGCAGTACTTC